Detailed here is one TCR beta chain. The antigen remains undetermined. Treatment given: roughly nine-day PBMC culture with coronavirus spike peptide pools or control peptides (ViraFEST assay). The data are from a study of vaccination and CD4 T cells after COVID-19. In the study overall: Six males and four females, two Hispanic, made up the convalescents. The study, taken as a whole, reports: In convalescent patients, a median 86.3% of post-vaccine SARS-CoV-2-reactive clones appeared only after vaccination.

The CDR3 runs 12 residues. The J segment lost 8 bases and the V segment lost 4 bases, leaving 1 base of the junction unmatched. Germline V gene lookup returns CDR1 SGHVS and CDR2 FQNEAQ. The study sequenced cultured CD4+ T cell DNA using the Oncomine TCR Beta short-read assay. After culture, CD4+ T cells served as the source for genomic DNA extraction. TCRdb re-derived calls from the PCR reads in MiXCR, one entry per CDR3 protein. There are some 11,000 distinct CDR3 sequences in the sample; roughly three fifths occur only once, and 8.7% lies in the top ten. This TCR came from a human donor who had recovered from COVID-19. Sequencing used CD4+ T cells from blood, cultured in vitro, obtained before SARS-CoV-2 vaccination. The chain recombines TRBV7-8 with TRBJ1-2, with 10 bases lining up with TRBD1. The CDR3 coding sequence is TGTGCCAGCAGCTGGACAGGGGGGGGCTACACCTTC. It specifies CASSWTGGGYTF.